A selection of T cell receptor beta chains follows, all from one sample in a study of cytomegalovirus exposure and HLA in healthy donors. Generated by immunoSEQ multiplex PCR, the TCRdb table keeps only in-frame clones and is missing some. In the table there are 140,000 or so clones, about 75% of which are singletons. Sequenced: PBMCs. Source of these receptors: a woman aged 25 to 39 in good health and CMV-seronegative. Each CDR3 is given with its conserved first and last residue. The order of the fields is clone size, D gene, J gene, V gene, CDR3 protein, CDR3 DNA. D genes are given only for firm matches. Some rows have no size entry. The others give once, few or many, or a class for an expanded clone.

few,-,TRBJ2-3,TRBV6-5,CASASEGTPADTQYF,TGTGCCAGCGCCAGCGAAGGCACTCCGGCAGATACGCAGTATTTT
-,-,TRBJ2-3,TRBV12-1,CASSLSGGGQADTQYF,TGTGCCAGCAGCCTGAGCGGGGGGGGGCAGGCAGATACGCAGTATTTT
few,-,TRBJ2-7,TRBV2,CASSREGQGQDEQYF,TGTGCCAGCAGTCGGGAGGGACAGGGACAAGACGAGCAGTACTTC
-,TRBD1,TRBJ2-7,TRBV4-1,CASSQWDSQINEQYF,TGCGCCAGCAGCCAATGGGACAGCCAAATTAACGAGCAGTACTTC
-,TRBD2,TRBJ2-5,TRBV7-2,CASSLVASGQETQYF,TGTGCCAGCAGCTTAGTTGCTAGCGGGCAAGAGACCCAGTACTTC
-,-,TRBJ2-7,TRBV27,CASRLADTYEQYF,TGTGCCAGCAGGTTAGCGGATACCTACGAGCAGTACTTC
-,-,TRBJ2-2,TRBV28,CASSLLTGELFF,TGTGCCAGCAGCCTATTAACCGGGGAGCTGTTTTTT
-,TRBD1,TRBJ1-6,TRBV6-5,CASSRETGTNSPLHF,TGTGCCAGCAGTAGGGAGACAGGGACCAATTCACCCCTCCACTTT
-,TRBD1,TRBJ1-2,TRBV13,CASSLVEDRALMFGYTF,TGTGCCAGCAGCTTGGTTGAGGACAGGGCGCTAATGTTTGGCTACACCTTC
-,TRBD1,TRBJ2-3,TRBV30,CAFRQGNTDTQYF,TGTGCCTTCCGACAGGGCAACACAGATACGCAGTATTTT
once,-,TRBJ1-2,TRBV2,CASSAQGGSGYTF,TGTGCCAGCAGTGCTCAAGGGGGATCGGGCTACACCTTC
-,-,TRBJ1-2,TRBV13,CASSPDTSHGYTF,TGTGCCAGCAGCCCAGACACATCTCATGGCTACACCTTC
-,TRBD1,TRBJ1-4,TRBV30,CAWSTQGAREKLFF,TGTGCCTGGAGTACACAGGGGGCGAGGGAAAAACTGTTTTTT
-,-,TRBJ1-4,TRBV6-5,CASSKQATLSAKLFF,TGTGCCAGCAGTAAACAGGCGACGCTCTCAGCAAAACTGTTTTTT
-,TRBD2,TRBJ2-3,TRBV7-8,CASSLPGGRTDTQYF,TGTGCCAGCAGCTTACCGGGAGGTAGAACAGATACGCAGTATTTT
-,TRBD1,TRBJ1-1,TRBV5-1,CASRDGTANTEAFF,TGCGCCAGCAGGGACGGGACAGCGAACACTGAAGCTTTCTTT
-,TRBD1,TRBJ2-2,TRBV27,CASSLKGTGPNTGELFF,TGTGCCAGCAGTCTCAAAGGGACAGGGCCAAACACCGGGGAGCTGTTTTTT
-,TRBD1,TRBJ2-7,TRBV18,CASSRGRGQGSEQYF,TGTGCCAGCTCACGAGGGAGGGGACAGGGAAGCGAGCAGTACTTC
once,-,TRBJ1-1,TRBV18,CASSPTPGENTEAFF,TGTGCCAGCTCCCCAACGCCGGGGGAGAACACTGAAGCTTTCTTT
-,-,TRBJ1-1,TRBV28,CASSAYYNTEAFF,TGTGCCAGCAGTGCCTATTATAACACTGAAGCTTTCTTT
-,TRBD1,TRBJ1-6,TRBV7-2,CASSLQGPGNSPLHF,TGTGCCAGCAGCCTACAGGGGCCGGGGAATTCACCCCTCCACTTT
few,TRBD1,TRBJ1-1,TRBV6-6,CASSPTGGNTEAFF,TGTGCCAGCAGCCCGACAGGGGGGAACACTGAAGCTTTCTTT
-,TRBD1,TRBJ2-7,TRBV6-1,CASRDPGGNEQYF,TGTGCCAGCAGGGACCCAGGGGGCAACGAGCAGTACTTC
few,TRBD1,TRBJ1-3,TRBV7-2,CASSSHGTVTGNTIYF,TGTGCCAGCAGCTCCCACGGGACAGTGACTGGAAACACCATATATTTT
-,TRBD1,TRBJ1-1,TRBV28,CASRQEGQMNTEAFF,TGTGCCAGCAGACAAGAGGGACAGATGAACACTGAAGCTTTCTTT
-,-,TRBJ1-3,TRBV2,CASNLRGFRTGNTIYF,TGTGCCAGCAACCTTAGGGGATTCCGGACTGGAAACACCATATATTTT
-,TRBD1,TRBJ1-5,TRBV28,CASSPPTGGQGQPQHF,TGTGCCAGCAGCCCCCCGACAGGGGGCCAGGGTCAGCCCCAGCATTTT
-,-,TRBJ1-6,TRBV9,CASSNRALSSYNSPLHF,TGTGCCAGCAGCAACAGGGCCTTGAGCTCCTATAATTCACCCCTCCACTTT
few,-,TRBJ2-3,TRBV6-5,CASRGDTDTQYF,TGTGCCAGCAGAGGGGACACAGATACGCAGTATTTT
-,TRBD1,TRBJ2-7,TRBV6-5,CASSSPGQGTYEQYF,TGTGCCAGCAGCTCTCCGGGACAGGGGACCTACGAGCAGTACTTC